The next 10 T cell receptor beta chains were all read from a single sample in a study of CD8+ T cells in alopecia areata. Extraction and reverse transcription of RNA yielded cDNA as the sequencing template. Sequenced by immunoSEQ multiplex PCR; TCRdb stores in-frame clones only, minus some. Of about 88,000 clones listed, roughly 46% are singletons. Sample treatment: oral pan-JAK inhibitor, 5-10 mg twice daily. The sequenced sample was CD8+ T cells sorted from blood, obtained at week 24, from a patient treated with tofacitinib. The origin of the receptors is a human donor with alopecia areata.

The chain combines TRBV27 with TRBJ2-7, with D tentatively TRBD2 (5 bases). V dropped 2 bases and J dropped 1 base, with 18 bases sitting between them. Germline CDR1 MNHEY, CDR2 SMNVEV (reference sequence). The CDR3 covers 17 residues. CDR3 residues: CASSLVGSGELSYEQYF. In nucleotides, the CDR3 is TGTGCCAGCAGTTTAGTGGGTTCTGGGGAGCTATCCTACGAGCAGTACTTC.

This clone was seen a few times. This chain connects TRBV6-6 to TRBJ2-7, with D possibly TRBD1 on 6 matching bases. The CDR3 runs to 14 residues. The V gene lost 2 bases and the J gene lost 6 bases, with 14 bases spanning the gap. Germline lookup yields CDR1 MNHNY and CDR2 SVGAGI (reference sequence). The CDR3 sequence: CASSYTQGTREQYF. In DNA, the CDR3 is TGTGCCAGCAGTTACACACAGGGAACGCGCGAGCAGTACTTC.

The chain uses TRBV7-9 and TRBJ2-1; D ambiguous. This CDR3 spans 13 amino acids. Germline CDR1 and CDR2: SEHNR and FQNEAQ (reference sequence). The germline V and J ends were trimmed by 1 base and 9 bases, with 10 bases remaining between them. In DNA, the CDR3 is TGTGCCAGCAGCTTAGGACCCATGGGTGAGCAGTTCTTC. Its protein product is CASSLGPMGEQFF.

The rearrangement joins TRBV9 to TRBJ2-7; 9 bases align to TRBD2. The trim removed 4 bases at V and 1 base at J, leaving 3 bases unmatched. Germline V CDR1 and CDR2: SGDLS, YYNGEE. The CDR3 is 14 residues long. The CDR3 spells CASSISGSSYEQYF. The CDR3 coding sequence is TGTGCCAGCAGCATTAGCGGGAGTTCCTACGAGCAGTACTTC.

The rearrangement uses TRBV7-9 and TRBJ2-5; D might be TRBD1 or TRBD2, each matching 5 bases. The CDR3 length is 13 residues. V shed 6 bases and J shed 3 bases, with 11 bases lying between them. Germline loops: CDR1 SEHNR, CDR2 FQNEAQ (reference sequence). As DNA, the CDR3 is TGTGCCAGCAGACCAGGGACGGAAGAGACCCAGTACTTC. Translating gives CASRPGTEETQYF.

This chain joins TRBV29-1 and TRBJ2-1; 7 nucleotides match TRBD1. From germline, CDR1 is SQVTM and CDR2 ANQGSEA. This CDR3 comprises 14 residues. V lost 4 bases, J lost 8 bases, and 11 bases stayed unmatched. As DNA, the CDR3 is TGCAGCGTTGTAGGGACAGTGGTCATCGATGAGCAGTTCTTC. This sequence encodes CSVVGTVVIDEQFF.

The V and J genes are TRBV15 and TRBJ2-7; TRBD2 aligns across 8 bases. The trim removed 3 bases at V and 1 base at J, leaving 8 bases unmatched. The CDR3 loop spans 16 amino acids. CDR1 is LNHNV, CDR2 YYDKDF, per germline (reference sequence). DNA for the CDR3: TGTGCCACCAGCAGCAAAGCGGGAGCAGCTTCCTACGAGCAGTACTTC. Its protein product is CATSSKAGAASYEQYF.

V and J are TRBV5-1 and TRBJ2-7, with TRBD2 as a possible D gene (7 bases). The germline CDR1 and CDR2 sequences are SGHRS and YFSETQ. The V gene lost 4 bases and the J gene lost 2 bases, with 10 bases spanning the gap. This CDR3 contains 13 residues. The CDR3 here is CASSAGAPYEQYF. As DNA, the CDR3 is TGCGCCAGCAGCGCGGGGGCCCCCTACGAGCAGTACTTC.

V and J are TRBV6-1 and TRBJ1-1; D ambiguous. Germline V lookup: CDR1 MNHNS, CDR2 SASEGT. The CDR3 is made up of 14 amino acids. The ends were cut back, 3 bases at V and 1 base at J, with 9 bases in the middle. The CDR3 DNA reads TGTGCCAGCAGTGATGGGCAGACGAACACTGAAGCTTTCTTT. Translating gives CASSDGQTNTEAFF.

The CDR3 loop reads CASSPRTTTNRQYF. CDR3 nucleotides: TGTGCCAGCAGCCCCCGTACAACGACAAATAGGCAGTACTTC. This chain links TRBV7-2 with TRBJ2-7; no clear D gene. The germline gives CDR1 SGHTA, CDR2 FQGNSA. V was cut by 5 bases and J by 9 bases, with 20 bases left in between. CDR3 length: 14 residues.